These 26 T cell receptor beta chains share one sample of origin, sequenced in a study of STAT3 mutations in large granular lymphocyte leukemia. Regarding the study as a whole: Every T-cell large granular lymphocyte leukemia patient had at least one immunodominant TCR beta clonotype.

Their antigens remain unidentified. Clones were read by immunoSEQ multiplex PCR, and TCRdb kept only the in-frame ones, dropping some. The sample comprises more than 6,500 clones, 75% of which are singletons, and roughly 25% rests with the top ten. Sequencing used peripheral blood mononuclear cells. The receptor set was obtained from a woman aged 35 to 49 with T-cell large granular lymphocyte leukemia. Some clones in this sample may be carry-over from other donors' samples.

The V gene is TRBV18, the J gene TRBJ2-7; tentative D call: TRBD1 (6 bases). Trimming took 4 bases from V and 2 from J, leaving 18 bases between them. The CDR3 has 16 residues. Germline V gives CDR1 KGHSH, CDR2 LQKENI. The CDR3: CASSQPPNRVPYEQYF. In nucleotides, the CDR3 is TGTGCCAGCTCACAGCCCCCGAACAGGGTCCCCTACGAGCAGTACTTC.

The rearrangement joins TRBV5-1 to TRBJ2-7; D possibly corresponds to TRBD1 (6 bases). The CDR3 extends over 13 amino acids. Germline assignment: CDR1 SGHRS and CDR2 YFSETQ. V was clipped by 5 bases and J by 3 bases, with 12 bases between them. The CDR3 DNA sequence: TGCGCCAGCAGTAGGGGACACAACTACGAGCAGTACTTC. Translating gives CASSRGHNYEQYF.

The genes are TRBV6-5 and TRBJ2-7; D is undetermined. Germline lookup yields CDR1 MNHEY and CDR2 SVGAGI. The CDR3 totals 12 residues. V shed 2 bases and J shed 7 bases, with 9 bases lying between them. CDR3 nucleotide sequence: TGTGCCAGCAGTTACGGGGTTGGGGAGCAGTACTTC. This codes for CASSYGVGEQYF.

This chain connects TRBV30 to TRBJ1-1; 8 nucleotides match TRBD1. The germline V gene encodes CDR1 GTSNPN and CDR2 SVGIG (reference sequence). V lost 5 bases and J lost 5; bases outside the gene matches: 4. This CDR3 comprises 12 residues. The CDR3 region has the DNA TGTGCCTGGGCAGGGGGCCGGACTGAAGCTTTCTTT. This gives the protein CAWAGGRTEAFF.

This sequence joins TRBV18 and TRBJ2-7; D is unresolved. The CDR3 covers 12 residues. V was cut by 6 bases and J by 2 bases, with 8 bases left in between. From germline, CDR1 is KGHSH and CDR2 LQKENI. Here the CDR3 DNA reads TGTGCCAGCTCGCCCCGGGCCTACGAGCAGTACTTC. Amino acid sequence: CASSPRAYEQYF.

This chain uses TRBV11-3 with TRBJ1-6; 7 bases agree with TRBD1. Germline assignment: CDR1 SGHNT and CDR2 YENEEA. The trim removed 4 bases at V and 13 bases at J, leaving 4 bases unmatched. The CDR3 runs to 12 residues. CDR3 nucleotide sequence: TGTGCCAGCAGCTCCTTGACAGGGCCCCTCCACTTT. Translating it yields CASSSLTGPLHF.

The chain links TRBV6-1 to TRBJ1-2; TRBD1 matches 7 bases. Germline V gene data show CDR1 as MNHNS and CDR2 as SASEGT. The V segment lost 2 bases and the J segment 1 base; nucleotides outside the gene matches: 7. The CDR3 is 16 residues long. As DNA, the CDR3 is TGTGCCAGCAGTGAAACGGGGACAGTGAGTAACTATGGCTACACCTTC. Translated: CASSETGTVSNYGYTF.

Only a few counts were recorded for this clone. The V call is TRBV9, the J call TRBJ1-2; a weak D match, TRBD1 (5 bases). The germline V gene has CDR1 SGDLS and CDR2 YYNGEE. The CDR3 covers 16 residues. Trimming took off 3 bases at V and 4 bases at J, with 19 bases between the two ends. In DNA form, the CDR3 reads TGTGCCAGCAGCGCGGGGGGAGGAAACCGGGCCTATGGCTACACCTTC. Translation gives CASSAGGGNRAYGYTF.

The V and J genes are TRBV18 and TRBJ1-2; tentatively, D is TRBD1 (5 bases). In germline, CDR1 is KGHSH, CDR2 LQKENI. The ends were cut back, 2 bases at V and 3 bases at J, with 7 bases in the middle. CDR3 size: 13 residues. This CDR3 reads CASSPDSYYGYTF. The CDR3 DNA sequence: TGTGCCAGCTCACCAGACAGCTACTATGGCTACACCTTC.

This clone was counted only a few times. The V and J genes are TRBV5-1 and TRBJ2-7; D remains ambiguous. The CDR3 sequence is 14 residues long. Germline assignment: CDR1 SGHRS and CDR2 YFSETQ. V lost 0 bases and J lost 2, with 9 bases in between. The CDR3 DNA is TGCGCCAGCAGCTTGGACGGGTATCCCTACGAGCAGTACTTC. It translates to CASSLDGYPYEQYF.

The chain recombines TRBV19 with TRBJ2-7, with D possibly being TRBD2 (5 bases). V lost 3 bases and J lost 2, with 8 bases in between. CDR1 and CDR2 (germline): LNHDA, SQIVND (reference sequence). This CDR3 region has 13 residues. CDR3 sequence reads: CASSIGIAYEQYF. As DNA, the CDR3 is TGTGCCAGTAGTATCGGGATCGCCTACGAGCAGTACTTC.

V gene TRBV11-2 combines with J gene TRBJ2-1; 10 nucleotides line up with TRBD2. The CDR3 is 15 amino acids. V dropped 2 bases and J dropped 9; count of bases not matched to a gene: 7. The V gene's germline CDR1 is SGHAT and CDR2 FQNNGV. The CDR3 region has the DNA TGTGCCAGCAGCTTATTCCTAGCGGGAGAGGCTGAGCAGTTCTTC. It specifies CASSLFLAGEAEQFF.

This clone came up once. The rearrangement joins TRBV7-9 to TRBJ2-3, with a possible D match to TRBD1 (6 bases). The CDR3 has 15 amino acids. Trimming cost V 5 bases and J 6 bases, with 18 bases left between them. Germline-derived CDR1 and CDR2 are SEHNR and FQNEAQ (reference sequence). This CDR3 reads CASSPRRLGADTQYF. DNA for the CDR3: TGTGCCAGCAGCCCCCGGCGCCTGGGGGCCGATACGCAGTATTTT.

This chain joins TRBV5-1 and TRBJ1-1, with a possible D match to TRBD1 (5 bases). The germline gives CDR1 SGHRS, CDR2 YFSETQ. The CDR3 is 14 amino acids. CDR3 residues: CATSSGTLGTEAFF. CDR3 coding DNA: TGCGCTACCTCATCGGGGACCCTGGGGACTGAAGCTTTCTTT.

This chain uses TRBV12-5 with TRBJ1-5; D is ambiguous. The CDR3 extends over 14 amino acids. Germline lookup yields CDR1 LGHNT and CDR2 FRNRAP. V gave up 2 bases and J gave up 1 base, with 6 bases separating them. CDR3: CASGLFQSNQPQHF. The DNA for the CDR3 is TGTGCTAGTGGTTTGTTCCAGAGCAATCAGCCCCAGCATTTT.

The CDR3 loop is CASSPPQLNQPQHF. The CDR3 DNA reads as TGTGCCAGCTCACCACCGCAGCTTAATCAGCCCCAGCATTTT. The chain is built from TRBV18 and TRBJ1-5; no clear D gene. Trimming took 0 bases from V and 4 from J, leaving 7 bases between them. The CDR3 totals 14 residues. The germline V gene has CDR1 KGHSH and CDR2 LQKENI. Drawing the rest from reference TRBV18 and TRBJ1-5, the complete variable domain is NAGVMQNPRHLVRRRGQEARLRCSPMKGHSHVYWYRQLPEEGLKFMVYLQKENIIDESGMPKERFSAEFPKEGPSILRIQQVVRGDSAAYFCASSPPQLNQPQHFGDGTRLSIL.

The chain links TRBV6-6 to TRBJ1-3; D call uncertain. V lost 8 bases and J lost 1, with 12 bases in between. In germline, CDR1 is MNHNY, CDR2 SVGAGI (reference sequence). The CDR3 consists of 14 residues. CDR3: CASYYTGSGNTIYF. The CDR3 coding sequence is TGTGCCAGCTATTATACGGGGTCTGGAAACACCATATATTTT.

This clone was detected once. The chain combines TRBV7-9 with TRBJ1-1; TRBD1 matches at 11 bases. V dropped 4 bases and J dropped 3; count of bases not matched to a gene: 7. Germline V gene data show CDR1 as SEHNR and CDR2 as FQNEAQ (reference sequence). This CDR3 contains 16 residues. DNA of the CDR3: TGTGCCAGCAGCTCCGGACAGGGGGCTAGGGACACTGAAGCTTTCTTT. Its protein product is CASSSGQGARDTEAFF.

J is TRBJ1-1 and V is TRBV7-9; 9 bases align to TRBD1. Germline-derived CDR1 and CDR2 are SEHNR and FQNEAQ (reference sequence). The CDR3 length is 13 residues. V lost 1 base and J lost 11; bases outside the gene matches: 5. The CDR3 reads CASSLEGQGRAFF. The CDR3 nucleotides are TGTGCCAGCAGCTTAGAGGGACAGGGTAGGGCTTTCTTT.

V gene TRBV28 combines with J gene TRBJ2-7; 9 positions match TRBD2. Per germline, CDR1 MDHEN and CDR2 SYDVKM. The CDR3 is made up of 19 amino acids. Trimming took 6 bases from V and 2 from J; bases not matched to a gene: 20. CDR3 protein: CASSTPRLAARSPPYEQYF. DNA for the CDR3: TGTGCCAGCAGCACCCCCCGACTAGCGGCTCGTTCTCCCCCCTACGAGCAGTACTTC. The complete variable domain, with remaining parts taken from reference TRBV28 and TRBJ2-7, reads DVKVTQSSRYLVKRTGEKVFLECVQDMDHENMFWYRQDPGLGLRLIYFSYDVKMKEKGDIPEGYSVSREKKERFSLILESASTNQTSMYLCASSTPRLAARSPPYEQYFGPGTRLTVT.

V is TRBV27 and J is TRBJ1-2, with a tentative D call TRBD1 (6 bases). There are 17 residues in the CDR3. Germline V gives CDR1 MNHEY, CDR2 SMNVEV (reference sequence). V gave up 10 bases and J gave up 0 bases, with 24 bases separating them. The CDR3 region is CATRSPSRNRANYGYTF. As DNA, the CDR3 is TGTGCCACTCGATCCCCCTCCCGAAACAGGGCTAACTATGGCTACACCTTC.

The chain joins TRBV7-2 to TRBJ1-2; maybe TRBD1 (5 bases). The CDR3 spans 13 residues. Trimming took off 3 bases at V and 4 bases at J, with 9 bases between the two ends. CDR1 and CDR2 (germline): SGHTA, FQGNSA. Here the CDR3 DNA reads TGTGCCAGCAGCTTCCCAGGGATCTATGGCTACACCTTC. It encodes CASSFPGIYGYTF.

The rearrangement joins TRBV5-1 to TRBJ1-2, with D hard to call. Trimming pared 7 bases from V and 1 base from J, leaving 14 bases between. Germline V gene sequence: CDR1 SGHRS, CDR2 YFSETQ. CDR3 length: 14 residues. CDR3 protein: CASGIDGLNYGYTF. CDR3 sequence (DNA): TGCGCCAGCGGCATTGACGGCCTTAACTATGGCTACACCTTC.

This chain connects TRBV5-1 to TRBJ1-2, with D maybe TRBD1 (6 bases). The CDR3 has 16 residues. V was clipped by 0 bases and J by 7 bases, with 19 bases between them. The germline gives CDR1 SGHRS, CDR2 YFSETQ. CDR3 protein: CASSLDAGGASVGYTF. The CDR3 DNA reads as TGCGCCAGCAGCTTGGATGCGGGGGGCGCTTCGGTTGGCTACACCTTC.

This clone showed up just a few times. CDR3 nucleotides: TGTGCCAGCAGTGACAGGGGCAATCAGCCCCAGCATTTT. Translating gives CASSDRGNQPQHF. The chain uses TRBV2 and TRBJ1-5; a possible D gene is TRBD1 (5 bases). Trimming removed 3 bases at V and 2 bases at J, with 5 bases between. The CDR3 is 13 amino acids. Looked up from germline, CDR1 is SNHLY and CDR2 is FYNNEI.

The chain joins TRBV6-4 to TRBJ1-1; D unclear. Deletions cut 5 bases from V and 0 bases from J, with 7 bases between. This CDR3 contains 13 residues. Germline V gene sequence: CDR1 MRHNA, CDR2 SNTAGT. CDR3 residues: CASSSQLNTEAFF. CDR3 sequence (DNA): TGTGCCAGCAGTTCCCAGCTGAACACTGAAGCTTTCTTT.